Included here is one TCR beta chain sequence, with context. The cohort comprised adults aged 18 to 89 years residing in around 25 US areas. Participants' own reports of clinical history determined their cohort assignment. This sample is drawn from a study of blood T cell repertoires in COVID-19. Study overall: In each case, the material was cDNA or gDNA derived from T cells, B-cell-depleted T cells, or PBMCs.

In the authors' methods: How many nucleated cells were present was estimated from reference gene primer amplification. Profiled with immunoSEQ multiplex PCR; TCRdb holds only in-frame clones, not every one. For V, J and clone size, that table is used; D and trimming come from the DNA. Of approximately 220,000 clones in the sample, about 83% were seen once. This CDR3 is 12 amino acids long. Trimming left V 4 bases short and J 4 bases short, with 8 bases between. CDR1 and CDR2 (germline): SGHTS, YDEGEE. The sequence was obtained from a woman aged 40-49 years who had recovered from COVID-19. Sequencing input: PBMCs or T cells enriched from blood (not recorded which). The chain uses TRBV5-8 and TRBJ2-5; TRBD1 might be the D (5 bases). In nucleotides, the CDR3 is TGTGCCAGCAGCCCAGGGTTAGAGACCCAGTACTTC. It specifies CASSPGLETQYF. Based on the CDR3 plus reference TRBV5-8 and TRBJ2-5, the full variable domain is EAGVTQSPTHLIKTRGQQATLRCSPISGHTSVYWYQQALGLGLQFLLWYDEGEERNRGNFPPRFSGRQFPNYSSELNVNALELEDSALYLCASSPGLETQYFGPGTRLLVL.